What follows are 14 T cell receptor beta chains derived from one specimen sequenced in a study of a mutant IDH1 vaccine in newly diagnosed glioma. Time point indicated: baseline, week 1 (first vaccination visit). Treatment here: pre-vaccination baseline after standard-of-care therapy. Here immunoSEQ multiplex PCR was the method, and the copy in TCRdb shows in-frame clones only, minus some. The sample holds tens of thousands of clones; roughly 85% are singletons and the top ten take approximately 8%. Material: PBMCs, obtained from a glioma patient treated with radiotherapy, temozolomide or both. These receptors came from a woman aged 45-65 years with glioma.

The V call is TRBV27, the J call TRBJ1-1, with D possibly being TRBD1 (5 bases). This CDR3 contains 14 residues. The germline CDR1 and CDR2 sequences are MNHEY and SMNVEV (reference sequence). V was cut by 6 bases and J by 7 bases, with 18 bases left in between. CDR3 region: CASRPLGGLGEAFF. In DNA, the CDR3 is TGTGCCAGCAGACCCCTTGGGGGACTCGGTGAAGCTTTCTTT.

This clone was observed a single time. The chain links TRBV13 to TRBJ1-1; a weak D match, TRBD1 (5 bases). The CDR3 consists of 13 residues. Per the germline V gene, CDR1 is PRHDT and CDR2 is FYEKMQ (reference sequence). V was shortened by 7 bases and J by 5 bases, with 14 bases between the two germline ends. CDR3: CASNPGAGTEAFF. Written as DNA, the CDR3 is TGTGCCAGCAACCCCGGGGCGGGGACTGAAGCTTTCTTT.

A few counts support this clone. V usage is TRBV30 and J usage is TRBJ2-2, with D maybe TRBD1 (5 bases). The CDR3 runs 13 residues. The V and J ends lost 0 bases and 3 bases respectively, with 5 bases between them. Germline V gene data show CDR1 as GTSNPN and CDR2 as SVGIG (reference sequence). CDR3: CAWSVGDTGELFF. The CDR3 DNA follows: TGTGCCTGGAGTGTAGGGGACACCGGGGAGCTGTTTTTT.

The V call is TRBV2, the J call TRBJ1-5; D remains ambiguous. Germline assignment: CDR1 SNHLY and CDR2 FYNNEI. The V end lost 4 bases, the J end lost 7 bases, and 11 bases lay between the germline ends. CDR3 size: 13 residues. CDR3 amino acids: CASSVGPWQPQHF. The CDR3 coding sequence is TGTGCCAGCAGTGTTGGCCCATGGCAGCCCCAGCATTTT. The complete variable domain, with remaining parts taken from reference TRBV2 and TRBJ1-5, reads EPEVTQTPSHQVTQMGQEVILRCVPISNHLYFYWYRQILGQKVEFLVSFYNNEISEKSEIFDDQFSVERPDGSNFTLKIRSTKLEDSAMYFCASSVGPWQPQHFGDGTRLSIL.

The chain recombines TRBV10-3 with TRBJ1-3, with D possibly TRBD1 on 5 matching bases. There are 14 residues in the CDR3. In germline, CDR1 is ENHRY, CDR2 SYGVKD. V was pared by 9 bases and J by 3 bases, with 15 bases between. Here the CDR3 reads CAISRGEDGNTIYF. The CDR3 DNA sequence: TGTGCCATATCTAGGGGAGAGGATGGAAACACCATATATTTT.

The chain combines TRBV4-1 with TRBJ2-7; the match to TRBD2 covers 9 bases. This CDR3 contains 15 residues. With 4 bases clipped from V and 1 base from J, the junction kept 5 bases outside the gene matches. Germline V gives CDR1 MGHRA, CDR2 YSYEKL. CDR3 region: CASSRKRGASYEQYF. The DNA of the CDR3 is TGCGCCAGCAGCCGGAAGCGGGGGGCGTCCTACGAGCAGTACTTC.

This chain connects TRBV27 to TRBJ2-5; 10 bases line up with TRBD2. Germline-derived CDR1 and CDR2 are MNHEY and SMNVEV (reference sequence). V was clipped by 0 bases and J by 6 bases; unmatched bases: 7. The CDR3 consists of 16 residues. The DNA of the CDR3 is TGTGCCAGCAGTTTATCCCATAGCGGGGGGTCCCAGACCCAGTACTTC. Protein product: CASSLSHSGGSQTQYF.

This rearrangement joins TRBV6-1 to TRBJ2-5, with 9 bases lining up with TRBD2. Trimming cost V 2 bases and J 1 base; bases outside gene matches: 2. The CDR3 is 15 residues long. Germline V gene sequence: CDR1 MNHNS, CDR2 SASEGT. The CDR3 DNA is TGTGCCAGCAGTGAAACTAGCGGGCTCCAAGAGACCCAGTACTTC. Translation gives CASSETSGLQETQYF.

J is TRBJ1-1 and V is TRBV11-2; possibly TRBD1 for D (6 bases). The CDR3 contains 14 residues. Germline V gene data show CDR1 as SGHAT and CDR2 as FQNNGV. Trimming pared 4 bases from V and 9 bases from J, leaving 18 bases between. The CDR3: CASSSSDRKKKAFF. The CDR3 DNA follows: TGTGCCAGCAGCTCCAGTGACAGGAAGAAAAAAGCTTTCTTT. The complete variable domain, with remaining parts taken from reference TRBV11-2 and TRBJ1-1, reads EAGVAQSPRYKIIEKRQSVAFWCNPISGHATLYWYQQILGQGPKLLIQFQNNGVVDDSQLPKDRFSAERLKGVDSTLKIQPAKLEDSAVYLCASSSSDRKKKAFFGQGTRLTVV.

This sequence joins TRBV5-4 and TRBJ1-2; TRBD1 aligns across 11 bases. CDR1 is SGHNT and CDR2 is YYREEE in the germline V gene (reference sequence). The CDR3 contains 16 residues. The trim removed 5 bases at V and 4 bases at J, leaving 10 bases unmatched. The CDR3 reads CASRGDRGESGYGYTF. The CDR3 bases are TGTGCCAGCAGGGGGGACAGGGGGGAATCTGGCTATGGCTACACCTTC.

This chain uses TRBV7-2 with TRBJ2-7; no reliable D call. Trimming removed 4 bases at V and 2 bases at J, with 6 bases between. Looked up from germline, CDR1 is SGHTA and CDR2 is FQGNSA. This CDR3 contains 12 residues. CDR3 residues: CASSSRAYEQYF. Here the CDR3 DNA reads TGTGCCAGCAGCTCCAGAGCCTACGAGCAGTACTTC.

The chain links TRBV14 to TRBJ2-5; TRBD2 matches at 9 bases. The junction had 0 bases not matched to a gene; V was cut back by 0 bases and J by 7 bases. The CDR3 extends over 13 amino acids. CDR1 and CDR2 from the germline V gene are SGHDN and FVKESK. The CDR3 bases are TGTGCCAGCAGCCAAGAAGCGGGGGGGACCCAGTACTTC. Protein sequence: CASSQEAGGTQYF.

The rearrangement links TRBV13 to TRBJ1-1; D may be TRBD1 (5 bases). V lost 5 bases to trimming and J lost 1 base, with 8 bases between them. Germline V gene data show CDR1 as PRHDT and CDR2 as FYEKMQ (reference sequence). The CDR3 sequence is 13 residues long. The CDR3 DNA is TGTGCCAGCAGCGGGGCAGCGAACACTGAAGCTTTCTTT. Translation: CASSGAANTEAFF.

The chain couples TRBV11-3 to TRBJ2-7; maybe TRBD1 (5 bases). Trimming stripped 3 bases from V and 4 bases from J, with 10 bases between. CDR3 length: 13 amino acids. The germline V gene encodes CDR1 SGHNT and CDR2 YENEEA. The CDR3 protein is CASSFQGAYEQYF. The CDR3 DNA is TGTGCCAGCAGCTTCCAAGGGGCTTACGAGCAGTACTTC.